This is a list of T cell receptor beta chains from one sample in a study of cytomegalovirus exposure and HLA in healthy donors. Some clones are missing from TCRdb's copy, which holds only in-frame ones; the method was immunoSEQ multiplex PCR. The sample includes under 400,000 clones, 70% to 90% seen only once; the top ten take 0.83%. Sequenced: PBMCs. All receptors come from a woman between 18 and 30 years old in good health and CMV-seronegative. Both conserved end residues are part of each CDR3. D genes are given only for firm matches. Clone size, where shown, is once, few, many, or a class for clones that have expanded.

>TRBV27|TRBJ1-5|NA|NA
TGTGCCAGCAGTTTATCGGGGAGAGGCAATCAGCCCCAGCATTTT
CASSLSGRGNQPQHF
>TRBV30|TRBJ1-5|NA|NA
TGTGCCTGGAGTCGGGGGGCCGGACAGCCCCAGCATTTT
CAWSRGAGQPQHF
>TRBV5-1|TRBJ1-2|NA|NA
TGCGCCAGCAGCCCTCACCAACAGGTCTCCAACTATGGCTACACCTTC
CASSPHQQVSNYGYTF
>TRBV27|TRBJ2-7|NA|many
TGTGCCAGCAGTCCCGGAGCCTACGAGCAGTACTTC
CASSPGAYEQYF
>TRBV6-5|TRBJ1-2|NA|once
TGTGCCAGCCGAGCCTCAGGGAAACTTAACTATGGCTACACCTTC
CASRASGKLNYGYTF
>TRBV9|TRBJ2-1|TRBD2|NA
TGTGCCAGCAGCGTAGTTAGCGGGGGGGCCTTAGAGCAGTTCTTC
CASSVVSGGALEQFF
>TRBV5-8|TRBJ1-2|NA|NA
TGTGCCAGCAGCTTGTGGTGGGGAGGAGAAGACTATGGCTACACCTTC
CASSLWWGGEDYGYTF
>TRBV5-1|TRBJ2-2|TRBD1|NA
TGCGCCAGCAGCCCGGACAGGGACACCGGGGAGCTGTTTTTT
CASSPDRDTGELFF
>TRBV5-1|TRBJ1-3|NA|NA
TGCGCCAGCAGCATTCTGACCGGAGTTCGAGGAAACACCATATATTTT
CASSILTGVRGNTIYF
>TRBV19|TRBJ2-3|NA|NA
TGTGCCAGTAGTATAGGGGCGGGGACCACAGATACGCAGTATTTT
CASSIGAGTTDTQYF
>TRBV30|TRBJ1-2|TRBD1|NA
TGTGCCTGGAGTATTCGAACAGGGGGCAACTATGGCTACACCTTC
CAWSIRTGGNYGYTF
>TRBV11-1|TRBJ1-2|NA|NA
TGTGCCAGCAGCTTAGCACAGGGCCCTAACTATGGCTACACCTTC
CASSLAQGPNYGYTF
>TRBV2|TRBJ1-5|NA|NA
TGTGCCAGCACTTTGAGGGAAAGCAATCAGCCCCAGCATTTT
CASTLRESNQPQHF
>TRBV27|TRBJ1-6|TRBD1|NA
TGTGCCAGCAGTCCACGCGGAGCCGGGACAGGGTCGAGCTCCTATAATTCACCCCTCCACTTT
CASSPRGAGTGSSSYNSPLHF
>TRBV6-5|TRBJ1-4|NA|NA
TGTGCCAGCAGTGGACAAATAACTAATGAAAAACTGTTTTTT
CASSGQITNEKLFF
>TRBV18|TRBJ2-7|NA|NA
TGTGCCAGCTCACCCGACGGGGTCCACGAGCAGTACTTC
CASSPDGVHEQYF
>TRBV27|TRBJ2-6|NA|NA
TGTGCCAGCAGTTTATTCAGCCGGGGATCTGGGGCCAACGTCCTGACTTTC
CASSLFSRGSGANVLTF
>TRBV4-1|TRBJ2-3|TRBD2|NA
TGCGCCAGCAGCCAAGTTCGGGGGGTCGGCACAGATACGCAGTATTTT
CASSQVRGVGTDTQYF
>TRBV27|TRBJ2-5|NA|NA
TGTGCCAGCAGTGCCTACCTTAAGGACCGGGGGACCCAGTACTTC
CASSAYLKDRGTQYF
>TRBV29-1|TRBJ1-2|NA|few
TGCAGCGTTAAGGGACAAAACTATGGCTACACCTTC
CSVKGQNYGYTF
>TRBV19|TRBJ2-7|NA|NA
TGTGCCAGTAGTAGCAGCGTCGGCGAGCAGTACTTC
CASSSSVGEQYF
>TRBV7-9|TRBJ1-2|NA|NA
TGTGCCAGCAGCTCCCAAGTGGGGGGTTATGGCTACACCTTC
CASSSQVGGYGYTF
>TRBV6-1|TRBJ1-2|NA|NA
TGTGCCAGCAGTGAGCATGGGGGAGCGGGCTATGGCTACACCTTC
CASSEHGGAGYGYTF
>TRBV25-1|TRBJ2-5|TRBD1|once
TGTGCCAGCAGTGGAGCCGGGACAGGAAAAGAGACCCAGTACTTC
CASSGAGTGKETQYF
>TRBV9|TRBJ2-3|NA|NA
TGTGCCAGCAGCGTCGGTAAGGGGCCGATAGGGACTCGCATCACAGATACGCAGTATTTT
CASSVGKGPIGTRITDTQYF
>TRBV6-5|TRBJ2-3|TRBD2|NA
TGTGCCAGCACCTTAGGCGGGGGGGGCACAGATACGCAGTATTTT
CASTLGGGGTDTQYF
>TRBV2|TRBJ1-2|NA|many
TGTGCCAGCCTCCTGGCGGCGGGCTATGGCTACACCTTC
CASLLAAGYGYTF
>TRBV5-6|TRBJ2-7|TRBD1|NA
TGTGCCAGCAGCTTTGCGGGACAGGGGAACTACGAGCAGTACTTC
CASSFAGQGNYEQYF
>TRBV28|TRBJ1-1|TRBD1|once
TGTGCCAGCAATTTACCAGGGGGTAGCACTGAAGCTTTCTTT
CASNLPGGSTEAFF
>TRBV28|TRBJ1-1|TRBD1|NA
TGTGCCAGCAGTTCCCCCGGGACAGGGAACACTGAAGCTTTCTTT
CASSSPGTGNTEAFF